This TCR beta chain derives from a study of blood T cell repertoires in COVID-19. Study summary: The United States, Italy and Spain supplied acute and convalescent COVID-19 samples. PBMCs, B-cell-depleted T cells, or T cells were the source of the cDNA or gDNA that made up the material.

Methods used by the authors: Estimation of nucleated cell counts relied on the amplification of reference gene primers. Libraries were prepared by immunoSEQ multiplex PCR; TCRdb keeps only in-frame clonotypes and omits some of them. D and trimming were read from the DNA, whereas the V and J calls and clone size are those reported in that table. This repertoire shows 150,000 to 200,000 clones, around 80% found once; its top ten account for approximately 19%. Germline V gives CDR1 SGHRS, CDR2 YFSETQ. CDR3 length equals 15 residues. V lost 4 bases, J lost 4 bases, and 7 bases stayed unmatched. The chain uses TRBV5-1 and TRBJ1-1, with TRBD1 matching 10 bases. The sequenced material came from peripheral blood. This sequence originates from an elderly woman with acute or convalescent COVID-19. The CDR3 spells CASSGRQGAGTEAFF. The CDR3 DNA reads TGCGCCAGCAGCGGCCGACAGGGGGCGGGCACTGAAGCTTTCTTT.